The clone carrying this TCR beta chain turned up a few times. The data stem from a study of cytomegalovirus exposure and HLA in healthy donors. With 60 Vbeta and 13 Jbeta primers, the PCR was carried out. Sequencing was performed with immunoSEQ multiplex PCR; in TCRdb, only in-frame clones are kept and a portion is missing. The data hold roughly 140,000 clones, with 65% to 90% observed a single time. The CDR3 covers 16 residues. V lost 5 bases, J lost 0 bases, and 15 bases lay in between. Germline CDR1 SNHLY, CDR2 FYNNEI. V usage is TRBV2 and J usage is TRBJ2-3; D possibly corresponds to TRBD2 (5 bases). The receptor was isolated from a female donor in good health and CMV-seronegative. Sequencing input: PBMCs. In DNA, the CDR3 is TGTGCCAGCAGTTTGGGGTCCTCGGGAAGCACAGATACGCAGTATTTT. Translation: CASSLGSSGSTDTQYF.